This TCR beta chain was documented in a study of blood T cells in healthy people across ages. As for the study in general: Capturing about one barcoded beta molecule per two T cells was achieved by template switching. The study, taken as a whole, reports: Diversity of TCR beta per million T cells declined in a roughly linear way with age.

The CDR3 sequence is 14 residues long. Between the trimmed V and J ends, which lost 4 bases and 3 bases, there was a span of 10 bases. In germline, CDR1 is SGHTA, CDR2 FQGNSA. For the second PCR, which ran for roughly 7 to 11 cycles, a sample-barcoded 5' primer and a J-beta primer mix were used. TCRdb processed the 5' RACE reads anew with MiXCR; each CDR3 protein has one entry. The table has 1.5 million to 2 million distinct CDR3 sequences, over 25% seen once. This clonotype was seen a handful of times. The target antigen is unknown. This TCR derives from a woman in her 30s in good health. The rearrangement uses TRBV7-2 and TRBJ2-1; D remains unclear. The source material was blood. The CDR3 sequence is CASSSGNYYNEQFF. In DNA, the CDR3 is TGTGCCAGCAGCTCCGGAAATTACTACAATGAGCAGTTCTTC.